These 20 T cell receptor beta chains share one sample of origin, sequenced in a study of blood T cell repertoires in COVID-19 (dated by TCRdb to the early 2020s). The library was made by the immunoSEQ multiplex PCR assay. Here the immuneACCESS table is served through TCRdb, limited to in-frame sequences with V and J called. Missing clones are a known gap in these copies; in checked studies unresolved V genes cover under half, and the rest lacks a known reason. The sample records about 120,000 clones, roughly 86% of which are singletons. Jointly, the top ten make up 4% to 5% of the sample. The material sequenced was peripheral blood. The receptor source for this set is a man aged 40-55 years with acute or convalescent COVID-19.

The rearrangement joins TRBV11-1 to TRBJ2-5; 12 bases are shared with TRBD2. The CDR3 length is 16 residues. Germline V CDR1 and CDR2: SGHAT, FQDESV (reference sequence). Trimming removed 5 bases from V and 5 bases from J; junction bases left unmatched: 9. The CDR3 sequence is CASSPSSGGAGETQYF. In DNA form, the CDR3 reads TGTGCCAGCAGCCCCTCTAGCGGGGGGGCCGGGGAGACCCAGTACTTC.

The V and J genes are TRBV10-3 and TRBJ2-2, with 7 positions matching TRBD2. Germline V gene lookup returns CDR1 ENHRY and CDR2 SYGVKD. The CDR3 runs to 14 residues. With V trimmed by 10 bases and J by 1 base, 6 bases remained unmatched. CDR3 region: CATTSERNTGELFF. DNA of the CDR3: TGTGCCACTACTAGCGAGAGGAACACCGGGGAGCTGTTTTTT.

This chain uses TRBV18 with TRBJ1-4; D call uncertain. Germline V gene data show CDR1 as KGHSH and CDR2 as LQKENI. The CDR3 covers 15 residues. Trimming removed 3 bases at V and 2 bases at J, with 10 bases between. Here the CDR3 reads CASSPSGGTNEKLFF. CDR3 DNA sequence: TGTGCCAGCTCACCTTCAGGCGGGACTAATGAAAAACTGTTTTTT.

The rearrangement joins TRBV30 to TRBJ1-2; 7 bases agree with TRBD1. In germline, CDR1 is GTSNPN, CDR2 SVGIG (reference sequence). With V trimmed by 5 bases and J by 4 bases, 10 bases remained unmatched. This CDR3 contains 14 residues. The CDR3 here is CAWDREKRGYGYTF. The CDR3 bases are TGTGCCTGGGACAGGGAGAAGAGGGGCTATGGCTACACCTTC.

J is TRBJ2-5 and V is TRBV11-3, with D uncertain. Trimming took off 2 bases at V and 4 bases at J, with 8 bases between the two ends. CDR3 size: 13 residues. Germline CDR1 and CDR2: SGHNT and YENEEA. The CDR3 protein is CASSLRPGETQYF. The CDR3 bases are TGTGCCAGCAGCTTACGCCCGGGAGAGACCCAGTACTTC.

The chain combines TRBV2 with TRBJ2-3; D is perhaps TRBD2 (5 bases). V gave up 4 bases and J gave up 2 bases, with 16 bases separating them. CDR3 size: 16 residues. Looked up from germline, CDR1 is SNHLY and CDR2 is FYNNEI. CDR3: CASSVVASPVTDTQYF. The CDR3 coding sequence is TGTGCCAGCAGTGTGGTCGCTAGCCCAGTCACAGATACGCAGTATTTT.

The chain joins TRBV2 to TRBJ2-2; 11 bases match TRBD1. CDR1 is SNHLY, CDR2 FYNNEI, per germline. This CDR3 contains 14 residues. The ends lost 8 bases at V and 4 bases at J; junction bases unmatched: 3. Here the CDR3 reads CASGQGAPTGELFF. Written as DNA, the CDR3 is TGTGCCAGCGGACAGGGGGCGCCCACCGGGGAGCTGTTTTTT.

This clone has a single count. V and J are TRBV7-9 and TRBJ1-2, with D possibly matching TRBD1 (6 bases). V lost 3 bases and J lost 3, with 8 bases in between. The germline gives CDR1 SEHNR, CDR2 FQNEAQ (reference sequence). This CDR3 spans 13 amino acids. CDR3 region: CASSLGAYYGYTF. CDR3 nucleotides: TGTGCCAGCAGCTTGGGGGCTTACTATGGCTACACCTTC. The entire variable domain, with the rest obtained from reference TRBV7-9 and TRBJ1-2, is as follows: DTGVSQNPRHKITKRGQNVTFRCDPISEHNRLYWYRQTLGQGPEFLTYFQNEAQLEKSRLLSDRFSAERPKGSFSTLEIQRTEQGDSAMYLCASSLGAYYGYTFGSGTRLTVV.

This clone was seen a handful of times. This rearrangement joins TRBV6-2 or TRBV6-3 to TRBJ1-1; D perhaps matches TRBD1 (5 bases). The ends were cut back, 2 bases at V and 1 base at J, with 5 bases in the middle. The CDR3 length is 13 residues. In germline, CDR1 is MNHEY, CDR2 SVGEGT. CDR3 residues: CASSYQGNTEAFF. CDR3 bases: TGTGCCAGCAGTTACCAGGGGAACACTGAAGCTTTCTTT.

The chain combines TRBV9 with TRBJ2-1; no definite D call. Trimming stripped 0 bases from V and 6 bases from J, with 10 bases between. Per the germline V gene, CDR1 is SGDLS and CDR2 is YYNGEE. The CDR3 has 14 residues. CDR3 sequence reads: CASSVDPVVNEQFF. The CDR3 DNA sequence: TGTGCCAGCAGCGTAGATCCAGTCGTCAATGAGCAGTTCTTC. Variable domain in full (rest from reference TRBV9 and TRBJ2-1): DSGVTQTPKHLITATGQRVTLRCSPRSGDLSVYWYQQSLDQGLQFLIQYYNGEERAKGNILERFSAQQFPDLHSELNLSSLELGDSALYFCASSVDPVVNEQFFGPGTRLTVL.

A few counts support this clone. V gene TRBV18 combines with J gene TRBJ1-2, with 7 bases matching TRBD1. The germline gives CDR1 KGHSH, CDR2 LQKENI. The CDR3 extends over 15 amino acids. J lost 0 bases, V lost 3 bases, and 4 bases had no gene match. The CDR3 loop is CASSPGQRSNYGYTF. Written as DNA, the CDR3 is TGTGCCAGCTCACCGGGACAGCGATCTAACTATGGCTACACCTTC.

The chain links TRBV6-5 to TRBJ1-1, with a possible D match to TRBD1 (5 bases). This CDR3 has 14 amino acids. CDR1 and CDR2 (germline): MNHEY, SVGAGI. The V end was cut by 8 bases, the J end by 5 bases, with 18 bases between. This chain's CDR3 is CASYIGRGWTEAFF. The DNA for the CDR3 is TGTGCCAGCTACATCGGACGGGGGTGGACTGAAGCTTTCTTT.

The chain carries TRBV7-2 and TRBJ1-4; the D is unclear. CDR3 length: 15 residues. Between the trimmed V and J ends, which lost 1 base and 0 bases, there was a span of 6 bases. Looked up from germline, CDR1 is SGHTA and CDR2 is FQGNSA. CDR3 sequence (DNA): TGTGCCAGCAGCTTAGACGCGGCAACTAATGAAAAACTGTTTTTT. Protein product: CASSLDAATNEKLFF.

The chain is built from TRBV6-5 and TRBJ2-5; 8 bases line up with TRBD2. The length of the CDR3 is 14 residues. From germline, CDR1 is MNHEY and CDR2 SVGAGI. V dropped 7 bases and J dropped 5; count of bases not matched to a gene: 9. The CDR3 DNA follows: TGTGCCAGCACCAACAACCAGCGGGGGGAGACCCAGTACTTC. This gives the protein CASTNNQRGETQYF.

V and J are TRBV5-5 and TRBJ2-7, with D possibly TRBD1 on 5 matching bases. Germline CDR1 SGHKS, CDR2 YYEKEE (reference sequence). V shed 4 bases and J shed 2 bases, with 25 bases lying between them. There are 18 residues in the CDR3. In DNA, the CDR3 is TGTGCCAGCAGCCCGGAAGCTCTCGCAGGGCCGGATGCCTACGAGCAGTACTTC. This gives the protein CASSPEALAGPDAYEQYF.

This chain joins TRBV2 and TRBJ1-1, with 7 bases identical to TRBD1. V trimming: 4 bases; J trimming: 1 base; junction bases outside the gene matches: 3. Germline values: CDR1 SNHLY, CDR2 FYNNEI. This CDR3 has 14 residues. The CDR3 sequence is CASSGGQENTEAFF. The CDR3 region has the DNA TGTGCCAGCAGTGGAGGACAGGAGAACACTGAAGCTTTCTTT.

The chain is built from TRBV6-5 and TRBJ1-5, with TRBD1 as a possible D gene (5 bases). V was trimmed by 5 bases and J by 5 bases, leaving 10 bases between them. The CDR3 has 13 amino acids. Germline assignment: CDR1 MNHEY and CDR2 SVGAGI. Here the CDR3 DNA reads TGTGCCAGCAGTAGCAGGGAGGATCAGCCCCAGCATTTT. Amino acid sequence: CASSSREDQPQHF.

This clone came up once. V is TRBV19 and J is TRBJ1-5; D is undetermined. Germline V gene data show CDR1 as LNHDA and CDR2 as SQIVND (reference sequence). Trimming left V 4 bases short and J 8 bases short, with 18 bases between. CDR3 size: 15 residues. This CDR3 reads CASSTTQTAREPQHF. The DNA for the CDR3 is TGTGCCAGTAGTACCACCCAGACGGCGAGGGAGCCCCAGCATTTT.

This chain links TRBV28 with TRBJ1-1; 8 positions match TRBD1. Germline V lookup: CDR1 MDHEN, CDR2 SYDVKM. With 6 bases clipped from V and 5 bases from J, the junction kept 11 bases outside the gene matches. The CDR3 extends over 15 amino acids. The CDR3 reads CASRSPRQGRTEAFF. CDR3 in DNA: TGTGCCAGCAGGTCCCCAAGACAGGGGCGGACTGAAGCTTTCTTT.

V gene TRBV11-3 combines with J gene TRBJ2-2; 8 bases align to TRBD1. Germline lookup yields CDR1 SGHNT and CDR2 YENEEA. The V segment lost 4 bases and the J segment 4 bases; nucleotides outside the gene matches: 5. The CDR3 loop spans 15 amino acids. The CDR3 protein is CASSYDRGSTGELFF. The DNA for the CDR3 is TGTGCCAGCAGCTACGACAGGGGAAGCACCGGGGAGCTGTTTTTT.